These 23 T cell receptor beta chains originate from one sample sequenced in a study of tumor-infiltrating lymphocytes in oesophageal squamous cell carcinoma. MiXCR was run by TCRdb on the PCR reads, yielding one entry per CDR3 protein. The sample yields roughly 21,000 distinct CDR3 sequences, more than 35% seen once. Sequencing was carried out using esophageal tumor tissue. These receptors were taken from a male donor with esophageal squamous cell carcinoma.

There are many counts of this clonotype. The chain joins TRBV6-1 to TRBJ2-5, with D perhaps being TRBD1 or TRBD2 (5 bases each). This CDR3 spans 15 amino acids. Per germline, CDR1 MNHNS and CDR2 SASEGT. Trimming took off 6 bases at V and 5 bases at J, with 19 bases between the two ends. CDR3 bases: TGTGCCAGCAGCAACTTCCAGGGAGAACTTGAGACCCAGTACTTC. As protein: CASSNFQGELETQYF.

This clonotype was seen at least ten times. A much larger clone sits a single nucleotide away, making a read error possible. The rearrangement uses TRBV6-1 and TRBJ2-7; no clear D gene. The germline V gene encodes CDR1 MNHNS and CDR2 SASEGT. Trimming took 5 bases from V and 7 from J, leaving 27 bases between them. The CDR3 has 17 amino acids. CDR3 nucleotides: TGTGCCAGCAGTCACCCGGGTGCCTCACATTCCTACAATGAGCAGTACTTC. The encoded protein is CASSHPGASHSYNEQYF.

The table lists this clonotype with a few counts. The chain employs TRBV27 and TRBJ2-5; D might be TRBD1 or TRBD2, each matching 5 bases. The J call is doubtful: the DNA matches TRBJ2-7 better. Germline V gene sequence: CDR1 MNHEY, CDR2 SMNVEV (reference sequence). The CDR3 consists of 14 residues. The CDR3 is CASSYRDPRYEQYF. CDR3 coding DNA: TGTGCCAGCAGTTACCGGGACCCCCGCTACGAGCAGTACTTC.

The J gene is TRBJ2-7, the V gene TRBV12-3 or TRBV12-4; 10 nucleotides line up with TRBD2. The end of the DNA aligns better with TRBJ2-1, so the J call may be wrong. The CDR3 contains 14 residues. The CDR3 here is CASSFTRLAGEQFF. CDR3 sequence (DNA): TGTGCCAGCAGTTTTACGAGACTAGCGGGCGAGCAGTTCTTC.

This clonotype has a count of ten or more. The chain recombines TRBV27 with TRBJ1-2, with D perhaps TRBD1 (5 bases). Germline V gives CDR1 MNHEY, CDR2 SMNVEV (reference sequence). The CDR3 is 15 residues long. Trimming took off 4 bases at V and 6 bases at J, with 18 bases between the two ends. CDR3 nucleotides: TGTGCCAGCAGTTCCCCTTCAACAGGTTATGATGGCTACACCTTC. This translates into CASSSPSTGYDGYTF.

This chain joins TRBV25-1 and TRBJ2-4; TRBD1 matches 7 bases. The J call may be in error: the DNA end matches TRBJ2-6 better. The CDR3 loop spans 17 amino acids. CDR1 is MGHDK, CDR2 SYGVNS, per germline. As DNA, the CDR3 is TGTGCCAGCGGCCGACAGGGAAAAGCCTCTGGGGCCAACGTCCTGACTTTC. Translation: CASGRQGKASGANVLTF.

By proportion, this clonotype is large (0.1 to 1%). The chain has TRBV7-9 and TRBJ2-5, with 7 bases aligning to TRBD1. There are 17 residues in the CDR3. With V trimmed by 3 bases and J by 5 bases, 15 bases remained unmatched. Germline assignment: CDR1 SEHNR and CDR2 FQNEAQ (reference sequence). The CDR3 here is CASSFSTGTEGRETQYF. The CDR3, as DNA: TGTGCCAGCAGCTTCTCTACCGGGACAGAGGGGCGGGAGACCCAGTACTTC.

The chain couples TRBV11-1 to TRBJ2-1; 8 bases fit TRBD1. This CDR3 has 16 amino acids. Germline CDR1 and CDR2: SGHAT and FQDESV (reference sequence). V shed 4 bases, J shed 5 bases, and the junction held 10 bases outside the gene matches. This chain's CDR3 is CASSSRTGRTDNEQFF. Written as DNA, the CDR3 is TGTGCCAGCAGCTCCCGGACAGGGAGGACAGACAATGAGCAGTTCTTC.

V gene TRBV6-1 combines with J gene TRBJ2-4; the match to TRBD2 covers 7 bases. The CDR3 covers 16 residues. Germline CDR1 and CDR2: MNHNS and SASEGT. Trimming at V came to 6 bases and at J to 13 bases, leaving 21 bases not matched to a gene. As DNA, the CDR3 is TGTGCCAGCAGGGAAAGCGGGGCAAGCTCCTACAATGAGCAGTACTTC. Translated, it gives CASRESGASSYNEQYF.

The CDR3 reads CASSLGLADQETQYF. The CDR3 region has the DNA TGTGCCAGCAGTTTAGGACTAGCGGACCAAGAGACCCAGTACTTC. The chain joins TRBV28 to TRBJ2-7, with 10 positions matching TRBD2. Near its end, the DNA agrees better with TRBJ2-5, so the J call may be wrong. Germline V gene sequence: CDR1 MDHEN, CDR2 SYDVKM. The CDR3 has 15 amino acids.

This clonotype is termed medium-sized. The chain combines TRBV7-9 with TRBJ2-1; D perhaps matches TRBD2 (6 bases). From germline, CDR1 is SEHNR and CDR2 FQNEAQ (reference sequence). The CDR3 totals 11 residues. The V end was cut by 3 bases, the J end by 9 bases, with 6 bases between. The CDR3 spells CASSLRGEQFF. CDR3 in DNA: TGTGCCAGCAGCTTGCGGGGTGAGCAGTTCTTC.

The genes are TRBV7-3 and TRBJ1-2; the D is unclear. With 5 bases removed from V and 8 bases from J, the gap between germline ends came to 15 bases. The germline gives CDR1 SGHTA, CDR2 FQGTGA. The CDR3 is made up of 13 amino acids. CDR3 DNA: TGTGCCAGCAGCCCCTCGGGTGTATCCGGCTACACCTTC. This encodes CASSPSGVSGYTF.

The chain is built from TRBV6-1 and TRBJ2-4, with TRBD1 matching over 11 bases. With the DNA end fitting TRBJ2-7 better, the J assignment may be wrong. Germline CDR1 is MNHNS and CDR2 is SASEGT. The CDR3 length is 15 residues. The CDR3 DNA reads TGTGCCAGCAGTGAGTTGGAGGACAGGGGGCCCGAGCAGTACTTC. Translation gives CASSELEDRGPEQYF.

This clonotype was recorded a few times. CDR3 loop: CASSDRPYAYNEQFF. CDR3 sequence (DNA): TGTGCCAGCAGCGATCGGCCATACGCCTACAATGAGCAGTTCTTC. The rearrangement uses TRBV7-3 and TRBJ2-3; D unresolved. The end of the DNA is better explained by TRBJ2-1, so the J call may be wrong. The CDR3 has 15 residues. Germline CDR1 SGHTA, CDR2 FQGTGA.

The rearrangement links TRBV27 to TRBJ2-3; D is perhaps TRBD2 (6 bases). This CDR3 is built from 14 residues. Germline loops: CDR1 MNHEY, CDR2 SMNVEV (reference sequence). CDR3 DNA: TGTAACTCAGCTCGGCGGGATGAGGCAGATACGCAGTATTTT. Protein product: CNSARRDEADTQYF.

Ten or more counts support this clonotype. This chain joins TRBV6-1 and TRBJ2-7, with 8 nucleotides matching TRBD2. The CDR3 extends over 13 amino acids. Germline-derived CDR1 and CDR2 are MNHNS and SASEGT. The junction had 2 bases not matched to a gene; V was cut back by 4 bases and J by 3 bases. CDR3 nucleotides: TGTGCCAGCAGTGTGACTAGCGTCTACGAGCAGTACTTC. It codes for CASSVTSVYEQYF.

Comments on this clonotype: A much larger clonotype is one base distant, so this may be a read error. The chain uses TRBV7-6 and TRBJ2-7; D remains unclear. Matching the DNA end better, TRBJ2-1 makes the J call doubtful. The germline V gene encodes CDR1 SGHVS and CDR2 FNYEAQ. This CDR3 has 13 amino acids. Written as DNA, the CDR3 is TGTGCCAGCGAAGCCAGGAGTTCTTACGAGCAGTTCTTC. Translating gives CASEARSSYEQFF.

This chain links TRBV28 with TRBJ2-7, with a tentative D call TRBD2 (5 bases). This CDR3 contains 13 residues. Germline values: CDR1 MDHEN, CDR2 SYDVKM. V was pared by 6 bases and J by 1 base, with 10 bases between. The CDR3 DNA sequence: TGTGCCAGCAGAGGCCCGGGATCCTACGAGCAGTACTTC. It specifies CASRGPGSYEQYF.

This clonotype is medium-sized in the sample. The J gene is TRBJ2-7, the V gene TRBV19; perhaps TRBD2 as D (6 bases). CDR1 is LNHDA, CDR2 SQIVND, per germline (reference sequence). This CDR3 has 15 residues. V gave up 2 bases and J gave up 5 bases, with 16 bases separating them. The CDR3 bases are TGTGCCAGTAGTATAAATTGGGGAGGAGGAAACGAGCAGTACTTC. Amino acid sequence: CASSINWGGGNEQYF.

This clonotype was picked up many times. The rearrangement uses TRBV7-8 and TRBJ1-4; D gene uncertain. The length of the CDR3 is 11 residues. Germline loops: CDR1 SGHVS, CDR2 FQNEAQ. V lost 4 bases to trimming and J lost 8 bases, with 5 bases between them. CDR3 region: CASSSREKLFF. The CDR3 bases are TGTGCCAGCAGCTCTCGAGAAAAACTGTTTTTT.

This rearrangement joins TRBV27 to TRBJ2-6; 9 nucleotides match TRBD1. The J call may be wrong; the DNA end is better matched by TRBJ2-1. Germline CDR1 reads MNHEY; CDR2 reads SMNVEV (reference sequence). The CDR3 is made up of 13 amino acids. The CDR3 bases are TGTGCCAGCAGCATCCAAACAGGGGGCGAGCAGTTCTTC. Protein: CASSIQTGGEQFF.

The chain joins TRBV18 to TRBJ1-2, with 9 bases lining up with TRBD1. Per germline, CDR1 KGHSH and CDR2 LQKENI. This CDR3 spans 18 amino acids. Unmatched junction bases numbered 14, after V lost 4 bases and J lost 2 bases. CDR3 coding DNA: TGTGCCAGCTCACTCTCTACCGGGACAGGGTACGCCAACTATGGCTACACCTTC. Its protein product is CASSLSTGTGYANYGYTF.

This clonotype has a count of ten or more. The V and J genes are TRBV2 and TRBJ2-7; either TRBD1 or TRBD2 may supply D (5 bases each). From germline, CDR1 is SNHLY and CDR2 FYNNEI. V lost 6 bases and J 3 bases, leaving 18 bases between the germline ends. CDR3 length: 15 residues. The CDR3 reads CASRLGTTENYEQYF. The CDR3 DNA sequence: TGTGCCAGCAGGCTGGGGACCACAGAGAACTACGAGCAGTACTTC.